Presented here are 27 T cell receptor beta chains from one specimen sequenced in a study of T cell responses to AZD1222 COVID-19 vaccine (dated by TCRdb to about 2021). The time point tag for this specimen amounts to: baseline before first vaccination. Library preparation employed the immunoSEQ multiplex PCR assay. TCRdb holds this immuneACCESS table with in-frame rearrangements only. Some clones are missing; in checked studies, unresolved V genes explain under half, and the rest has no known cause. For this sample there are more than 100,000 clones; roughly 90% appear just once. The ten largest clonotypes hold roughly 4% of the sample. The specimen was peripheral blood, collected on day 0 of AZD1222 vaccination. The receptors stem from an adult in good health.

The chain links TRBV12-1 to TRBJ1-5; TRBD1, the D gene given by the table, was not confirmed from the DNA. TRBV12-1 is a pseudogene segment. The CDR3 contains 18 residues. The CDR3 DNA reads as TGTGCCAGCAGCTTTATACCGCAGGGGATCGGCTCCGTAGGGCCCCAGCATTTT. It is translated as CASSFIPQGIGSVGPQHF.

The chain is built from TRBV9 and TRBJ2-3; the D gene is possibly TRBD1 (5 bases). The CDR3 loop spans 16 amino acids. The ends were cut back, 2 bases at V and 4 bases at J, with 17 bases in the middle. Germline V gene data show CDR1 as SGDLS and CDR2 as YYNGEE. CDR3 bases: TGTGCCAGCAGCGTCGACGCGACGCTAGGGGCAGATACGCAGTATTTT. Amino acids: CASSVDATLGADTQYF.

The V gene is TRBV18, the J gene TRBJ1-1, with 7 bases matching TRBD1. The CDR3 is 16 amino acids. Trimming at V came to 3 bases and at J to 2 bases, leaving 9 bases not matched to a gene. In germline, CDR1 is KGHSH, CDR2 LQKENI. The CDR3 sequence is CASSPQLQGRNTEAFF. The CDR3 DNA follows: TGTGCCAGCTCACCCCAGCTACAGGGGCGAAACACTGAAGCTTTCTTT.

The gene calls are TRBV15 and TRBJ1-3; possible D gene TRBD1, 5 bases. Germline V gene lookup returns CDR1 LNHNV and CDR2 YYDKDF (reference sequence). The length of the CDR3 is 18 residues. V was clipped by 3 bases and J by 0 bases, with 18 bases between them. The CDR3 coding sequence is TGTGCCACCAGCAGCCTGTTGGGGCATTCTTCCTCTGGAAACACCATATATTTT. It is translated as CATSSLLGHSSSGNTIYF.

This rearrangement joins TRBV29-1 to TRBJ1-1; the D gene is possibly TRBD1 (5 bases). This CDR3 comprises 11 residues. V dropped 5 bases and J dropped 4 bases, with 8 bases sitting between them. CDR1 and CDR2 from the germline V gene are SQVTM and ANQGSEA. The CDR3 spells CSVFGGTEAFF. The CDR3 DNA reads as TGCAGCGTTTTCGGGGGCACTGAAGCTTTCTTT.

The chain has TRBV11-3 and TRBJ1-6, with D hard to call. Germline V CDR1 and CDR2: SGHNT, YENEEA. V was cut by 5 bases and J by 10 bases, with 12 bases left in between. This CDR3 contains 13 residues. In DNA form, the CDR3 reads TGTGCCAGCAGCCCAGGATTAGACTCACCCCTCCACTTT. This translates into CASSPGLDSPLHF. Drawing the rest from reference TRBV11-3 and TRBJ1-6, the complete variable domain is EAGVVQSPRYKIIEKKQPVAFWCNPISGHNTLYWYLQNLGQGPELLIRYENEEAVDDSQLPKDRFSAERLKGVDSTLKIQPAELGDSAVYLCASSPGLDSPLHFGNGTRLTVT.

CDR3 sequence reads: CASSIIGRNYGYTF. In DNA, the CDR3 is TGTGCCAGTAGTATAATCGGCAGGAACTATGGCTACACCTTC. The chain couples TRBV19 to TRBJ1-2; D unresolved. Trimming pared 2 bases from V and 2 bases from J, leaving 9 bases between. This CDR3 comprises 14 residues. The germline V gene encodes CDR1 LNHDA and CDR2 SQIVND (reference sequence).

The gene calls are TRBV9 and TRBJ2-3; D possibly matches TRBD1 or TRBD2 (5 bases each). Germline CDR1 is SGDLS and CDR2 is YYNGEE. This CDR3 spans 18 amino acids. Trimming cost V 0 bases and J 1 base, with 18 bases left between them. CDR3 nucleotide sequence: TGTGCCAGCAGCGTAGCAACGAGGGGACGTCCCGGCACAGATACGCAGTATTTT. The encoded protein is CASSVATRGRPGTDTQYF. The whole variable domain, remainder taken from reference TRBV9 and TRBJ2-3, is DSGVTQTPKHLITATGQRVTLRCSPRSGDLSVYWYQQSLDQGLQFLIQYYNGEERAKGNILERFSAQQFPDLHSELNLSSLELGDSALYFCASSVATRGRPGTDTQYFGPGTRLTVL.

The chain uses TRBV5-6 and TRBJ1-1, with D perhaps matching TRBD1 (6 bases). V was pared by 4 bases and J by 2 bases, with 12 bases between. Germline CDR1 SGHDT, CDR2 YYEEEE. CDR3 size: 14 residues. The CDR3 sequence: CASSRGHLNTEAFF. In DNA, the CDR3 is TGTGCCAGCAGCCGGGGACACCTAAACACTGAAGCTTTCTTT.

The genes are TRBV5-1 and TRBJ2-1, with unresolved D. This CDR3 has 11 residues. V lost 2 bases and J lost 8, with 5 bases in between. Germline CDR1 SGHRS, CDR2 YFSETQ. In DNA form, the CDR3 reads TGCGCCAGCAGCTTTTGGGATGAGCAGTTCTTC. This translates into CASSFWDEQFF.

The chain employs TRBV6-5 and TRBJ2-4; 8 positions match TRBD1. The V gene end was trimmed by 4 bases and the J gene end by 9 bases; junction bases not matched to a gene: 8. The CDR3 is made up of 14 amino acids. From germline, CDR1 is MNHEY and CDR2 SVGAGI. This CDR3 reads CASSSTGAISIQYF. The CDR3 bases are TGTGCCAGCAGTTCGACAGGGGCGATAAGCATTCAGTACTTC.

As to this clone: This sample also contains other DNA sequences that code for the same CDR3. The V and J genes are TRBV20-1 and TRBJ1-1, with D uncertain. The germline V and J ends were trimmed by 1 base and 2 bases, with 2 bases remaining between them. From germline, CDR1 is DFQATT and CDR2 SNEGSKA (reference sequence). CDR3 length equals 11 residues. Here the CDR3 reads CSARGNTEAFF. The CDR3 DNA sequence: TGCAGTGCTAGAGGAAACACTGAAGCTTTCTTT.

The rearrangement links TRBV2 to TRBJ1-1, with D possibly TRBD1 on 5 matching bases. There are 13 residues in the CDR3. Trimming cost V 6 bases and J 1 base, with 9 bases left between them. Germline values: CDR1 SNHLY, CDR2 FYNNEI. The DNA of the CDR3 is TGTGCCAGCAGGATGACAGCGAACACTGAAGCTTTCTTT. It specifies CASRMTANTEAFF.

This clone was seen once. The V and J genes are TRBV7-9 and TRBJ1-1, with D maybe TRBD1 (6 bases). Germline V gene lookup returns CDR1 SEHNR and CDR2 FQNEAQ (reference sequence). This CDR3 comprises 15 residues. V lost 6 bases, J lost 2 bases, and 16 bases lay in between. The CDR3 reads CASSSTGTPNTEAFF. Written as DNA, the CDR3 is TGTGCCAGCAGTTCGACCGGGACACCCAACACTGAAGCTTTCTTT.

J is TRBJ2-3 and V is TRBV10-2; TRBD1 matches 9 bases. Losses at the gene ends were 3 bases for V and 5 bases for J; bases not matched to a gene: 6. The CDR3 consists of 15 residues. In germline, CDR1 is WSHSY, CDR2 SAAADI. CDR3 in amino acids: CASSEPGQGQDTQYF. CDR3 DNA: TGCGCCAGCAGTGAACCGGGACAGGGACAAGATACGCAGTATTTT.

This chain connects TRBV7-3 to TRBJ1-6; D not certain. Germline CDR1 SGHTA, CDR2 FQGTGA. Trimming took 1 base from V and 11 from J, leaving 9 bases between them. The CDR3 has 13 residues. The CDR3 protein is CASSLREQTPLHF. Here the CDR3 DNA reads TGTGCCAGCAGCTTAAGGGAACAGACACCCCTCCACTTT.

By its share, this clone is medium-sized. The chain employs TRBV7-8 and TRBJ2-3; TRBD2 matches at 9 bases. Germline loops: CDR1 SGHVS, CDR2 FQNEAQ. J gave up 4 bases and V 1 base, and 3 bases lay outside the gene matches. This CDR3 has 15 residues. CDR3 bases: TGTGCCAGCAGCTTAGTTGCGGGGGGGCCAGATACGCAGTATTTT. Translation: CASSLVAGGPDTQYF.

The chain carries TRBV9 and TRBJ1-6; 10 nucleotides match TRBD1. This CDR3 has 14 residues. Germline values: CDR1 SGDLS, CDR2 YYNGEE. V shed 4 bases, J shed 9 bases, and the junction held 4 bases outside the gene matches. The CDR3 region has the DNA TGTGCCAGCAGCACCGGGACAGGGGTTTCACCCCTCCACTTT. Protein: CASSTGTGVSPLHF.

V usage is TRBV18 and J usage is TRBJ1-2; D perhaps matches TRBD1 (5 bases). The CDR3 is 15 residues long. Trimming removed 1 base from V and 2 bases from J, with 11 bases in between. Germline CDR1 is KGHSH and CDR2 is LQKENI. The CDR3 DNA reads as TGTGCCAGCTCACCACGCCACGGGGGAAACTATGGCTACACCTTC. It yields the protein CASSPRHGGNYGYTF.

The chain couples TRBV7-3 to TRBJ1-1; D uncertain. Germline-derived CDR1 and CDR2 are SGHTA and FQGTGA. CDR3 length equals 15 residues. V gave up 1 base and J gave up 2 bases, with 11 bases separating them. The CDR3 bases are TGTGCCAGCAGCTTAAAAGGTCATGGCAACACTGAAGCTTTCTTT. Amino acids: CASSLKGHGNTEAFF.

This chain connects TRBV19 to TRBJ1-1; D not resolved. From germline, CDR1 is LNHDA and CDR2 SQIVND (reference sequence). The CDR3 consists of 14 residues. Trimming took off 4 bases at V and 1 base at J, with 10 bases between the two ends. The DNA of the CDR3 is TGTGCCAGTAGTACCTACAGTGGGAACACTGAAGCTTTCTTT. This gives the protein CASSTYSGNTEAFF.

This chain uses TRBV29-1 with TRBJ1-1; 7 positions agree with TRBD1. The CDR3 is 18 amino acids. J was trimmed by 1 base and V by 5 bases; bases with no gene match: 19. Germline V lookup: CDR1 SQVTM, CDR2 ANQGSEA. The CDR3 here is CSVSPEGARGDQNTEAFF. The CDR3 DNA is TGCAGCGTTTCCCCCGAGGGGGCGCGGGGGGACCAGAACACTGAAGCTTTCTTT.

The chain uses TRBV3-1 (or the pseudogene TRBV3-2) and TRBJ2-5; 8 nucleotides line up with TRBD1. CDR1 is LGHDT, CDR2 YNNKEL, per germline (reference sequence). With 1 base clipped from V and 5 bases from J, the junction kept 6 bases outside the gene matches. The CDR3 runs to 15 residues. The CDR3: CASSQVNNRGETQYF. CDR3 DNA: TGTGCCAGCAGCCAAGTAAATAACAGGGGGGAGACCCAGTACTTC.

The gene calls are TRBV29-1 and TRBJ2-5; 9 positions match TRBD1. The germline gives CDR1 SQVTM, CDR2 ANQGSEA. Trimming took 7 bases from V and 3 from J; bases not matched to a gene: 9. This CDR3 has 14 residues. CDR3 coding DNA: TGCAGCGCGAGGAGGACAGGGGCAAAAGAGACCCAGTACTTC. Amino acid sequence: CSARRTGAKETQYF.

J is TRBJ1-1 and V is TRBV19; D is unclear. Germline CDR1 LNHDA, CDR2 SQIVND (reference sequence). The ends were cut back, 2 bases at V and 0 bases at J, with 13 bases in the middle. This CDR3 comprises 16 residues. The CDR3 nucleotides read TGTGCCAGTAGTATAAAACGACGGATAATGAACACTGAAGCTTTCTTT. It yields the protein CASSIKRRIMNTEAFF. Full variable domain (outside the CDR3, taken from reference TRBV19 and TRBJ1-1): DGGITQSPKYLFRKEGQNVTLSCEQNLNHDAMYWYRQDPGQGLRLIYYSQIVNDFQKGDIAEGYSVSREKKESFPLTVTSAQKNPTAFYLCASSIKRRIMNTEAFFGQGTRLTVV.

The rearrangement uses TRBV19 and TRBJ1-4; the D gene is possibly TRBD1 (6 bases). CDR1 is LNHDA and CDR2 is SQIVND in the germline V gene (reference sequence). CDR3 length: 14 amino acids. V lost 3 bases and J lost 5, with 10 bases in between. CDR3 in DNA: TGTGCCAGTAGTATTATAACAGGGAATGAAAAACTGTTTTTT. Amino acids: CASSIITGNEKLFF. Complete variable domain (other parts from reference TRBV19 and TRBJ1-4): DGGITQSPKYLFRKEGQNVTLSCEQNLNHDAMYWYRQDPGQGLRLIYYSQIVNDFQKGDIAEGYSVSREKKESFPLTVTSAQKNPTAFYLCASSIITGNEKLFFGSGTQLSVL.

The chain uses TRBV11-3 and TRBJ1-5; D is possibly TRBD1 (5 bases). The germline V and J ends were trimmed by 7 bases and 2 bases, with 15 bases remaining between them. The CDR3 runs 15 residues. Germline loops: CDR1 SGHNT, CDR2 YENEEA. CDR3 sequence: CASNIGGVGNQPQHF. The CDR3 nucleotides read TGTGCCAGCAACATCGGAGGGGTTGGCAATCAGCCCCAGCATTTT.